These T cell receptor beta chains were read from a single sample in a study of patients and donors after allogeneic stem cell transplantation. TCRdb independently ran MiXCR on the RT-PCR reads; one entry per CDR3 protein. The repertoire holds roughly 150,000 distinct CDR3 sequences, with about 24% as singletons. Sequencing was performed on blood, either unsorted or a sorted T cell fraction (not recorded which). The receptor source for this set is a human donor who was either an allogeneic HSCT recipient or a stem cell or donor lymphocyte infusion donor (not recorded which). It is not recorded whose cells these are; they may come from a transplant donor. Each CDR3 is given with its conserved first and last residue. The D gene is left open where the match is weak. The listing skips clone size in some rows; elsewhere it reads once, few, many or a size class.

J,V,size,D,DNA,CDR3
TRBJ2-5,TRBV11-2,few,.,TGTGCCAGCAGGATCTCTAGTTACCTGTCCCCCACCCAGTACTTC,CASRISSYLSPTQYF
TRBJ1-2,TRBV6-5,few,TRBD1,TGTGCCAGCAGTCCGTCGTGGACAGGGGATGGCTACACCTTC,CASSPSWTGDGYTF
TRBJ1-5,TRBV7-2,few,TRBD1,TGTGCCAGCAGCTTGCCCCGACAGGGGATGAGCAATCAGCCCCAGCATTTT,CASSLPRQGMSNQPQHF
TRBJ1-5,TRBV12-5,few,.,TGTGCTAGTGGTTTGGTAAACACCCTTAGCAATCAGCCCCAGCATTTT,CASGLVNTLSNQPQHF
TRBJ1-1,TRBV15,many,.,TGTGCCACCAGCAGAGTCTTAGGGGGAAACACTGAAGCTTTCTTT,CATSRVLGGNTEAFF
TRBJ2-7,TRBV30,few,.,TGTGCCTGGAGTGTCATCCTACTAACGGGGTTATACGAGCAGTACTTC,CAWSVILLTGLYEQYF
TRBJ2-7,TRBV5-1,.,.,TGCGCCAGCAGCTCCAAACCGAACATACTACGGATCTACGAGCAGTACTTC,CASSSKPNILRIYEQYF
TRBJ1-3,TRBV6-1,few,.,TGTGCCAGCAGTGAAGTTGAGGGCTTGAGAGGAAACACCATATATTTT,CASSEVEGLRGNTIYF
TRBJ1-1,TRBV15,few,TRBD1,TGTGCCACCCTCAGGGACAGATATTTGGCTTTCTTT,CATLRDRYLAFF
TRBJ2-1,TRBV20-1,.,.,TGCAGTGCTAGTAGTGGGGATAGAGACAATGAGCAGTTCTTC,CSASSGDRDNEQFF
TRBJ2-7,TRBV4-3,.,TRBD2,TGCGCCAGCAGCCAAGATGCAGGGCTAGCGGCTTTCTACGAGCAGTACTTC,CASSQDAGLAAFYEQYF
TRBJ1-6,TRBV6-5,.,.,TGTGCCAGCAGCCGACTGGATTCACCCCTCCACTTT,CASSRLDSPLHF
TRBJ1-6,TRBV7-6,.,TRBD1,TGTGCCAGCAGCTTAGCGCCCGTGGCAGGGGGCGCAGACTCACCCCTCCACTTT,CASSLAPVAGGADSPLHF
TRBJ2-7,TRBV12-3/TRBV12-4,.,TRBD2,TGTGCCAGCAGCTCTAGCGGGGTATCCTACGAGCAGTACTTC,CASSSSGVSYEQYF
TRBJ1-2,TRBV5-1,.,.,TGCGCCAGCAGACTAACAGGGAACTATGGCTACACCTTC,CASRLTGNYGYTF
TRBJ2-5,TRBV5-1,.,TRBD1,TGTGCCAGCAGTTCCGGGACAGAAGAGACCCAGTACTTC,CASSSGTEETQYF
TRBJ2-5,TRBV4-2,.,TRBD2,TGTGCCAGCAGCCAAGATTGGGGACTAGCGAAAGAAGAGACCCAGTACTTC,CASSQDWGLAKEETQYF
TRBJ1-5,TRBV15,.,.,TGTGCCACCGGGATTCAGCCCCAGCATTTT,CATGIQPQHF
TRBJ2-5,TRBV2,.,.,TGTGCCAGCAGTCTAGGTGGGGCCAGCGGGACCCAGTACTTC,CASSLGGASGTQYF
TRBJ1-1,TRBV18,.,.,TGTGCCAGCTCACTGGACACGGTTGAAGCTTTCTTT,CASSLDTVEAFF
TRBJ2-3,TRBV29-1,.,TRBD1,TGCAGCGTTCTACTTCGGGACAGGGCCGCAGATACGCAGTATTTT,CSVLLRDRAADTQYF
TRBJ1-6,TRBV7-9,.,.,TGTGCCAGCAGCTTAAGGCAGGGAAGTTCACCCCTCCACTTT,CASSLRQGSSPLHF
TRBJ1-5,TRBV7-9,few,TRBD1,TGTGCCAGCAGCCTCGGACAGGGATGGGCTCAGCCCCAGCATTTT,CASSLGQGWAQPQHF
TRBJ1-1,TRBV20-1,few,.,TGCAGTGCTAGCCGACTCCCTCAGGGGCCTTGTAACACTGAAGCTTTCTTT,CSASRLPQGPCNTEAFF
TRBJ2-1,TRBV30,.,.,TGTGCCTGGAGTGGAAGTTCCAGAAGCTCCTACAATGAGCAGTTCTTC,CAWSGSSRSSYNEQFF
TRBJ2-4,TRBV6-5,.,.,TGTGCCAGCAGTCATCAGTTAGCCAAAAACATTCAGTACTTC,CASSHQLAKNIQYF
TRBJ1-3,TRBV4-3,.,.,TGCGCCAGCAGCCAAGATTGGGGAGAGCCTTACTCTGGAAACACCATATATTTT,CASSQDWGEPYSGNTIYF
TRBJ1-1,TRBV2,few,TRBD1,TGTGCCAGCACCGGGAGGGGGCTAGTTAACACTGAAGCTTTCTTT,CASTGRGLVNTEAFF
TRBJ2-5,TRBV12-3/TRBV12-4,.,.,TGTGCCAGCAGTTTAATTCTGGGGGGCGTAGAGACCCAGTACTTC,CASSLILGGVETQYF
TRBJ2-6,TRBV3-1,.,TRBD1,TGTGCCAGCAGCCAAGTCGTCGGGACAGTCCTCTCTGGGGCCAACGTCCTGACTTTC,CASSQVVGTVLSGANVLTF
TRBJ1-4,TRBV7-2,few,.,TGTGCCAGCAGCTTAGAAGGCTGGGGGGAAAAACTGTTTTTT,CASSLEGWGEKLFF
TRBJ2-7,TRBV6-5,.,.,TGTGCCAGCAGGCCTGGCGGGGCAGTCTACGAGCAGTACTTC,CASRPGGAVYEQYF
TRBJ2-7,TRBV12-3/TRBV12-4,.,.,TGTGCCAGCAGTGCCCGCAGGGTGACTAACGAGCAGTACTTC,CASSARRVTNEQYF
TRBJ2-3,TRBV7-8,once,.,TGTGCCAGCAGTCGAGACAGAGCAGATACGCAGTATTTT,CASSRDRADTQYF
TRBJ1-1,TRBV6-1,few,.,TGTGCCAGCAGTCGGCTTCCCGGGGACACTGAAGCTTTCTTT,CASSRLPGDTEAFF
TRBJ1-1,TRBV5-1,many,.,TGCGCCAGCAGCTTGAGATCTGCGGGCACTGAAGCTTTCTTT,CASSLRSAGTEAFF
TRBJ1-4,TRBV7-9,few,.,TGTGCCAGCAACCCGCTGGGGGTCTTCCCTGAAAAACTGTTTTTT,CASNPLGVFPEKLFF
TRBJ2-5,TRBV5-1,.,.,TGCGCCAGCAGCTTGTTCGCCCCGGGGGAGACCCAGTACTTC,CASSLFAPGETQYF
TRBJ1-1,TRBV7-9,.,.,TGTGCCAGCAGCTTCCCCAGGGTTCGCGGCACTGAAGCTTTCTTT,CASSFPRVRGTEAFF
TRBJ2-1,TRBV18,.,.,TGTGCCAGCTCACCCAGCTTGACGGGGGCTCGCAATGAGCAGTTCTTC,CASSPSLTGARNEQFF
TRBJ2-5,TRBV12-3/TRBV12-4,.,.,TGTGCCAGCAGTTTGCCAGGGGTCGACCAAGAGACCCAGTACTTC,CASSLPGVDQETQYF
TRBJ2-1,TRBV7-3,once,.,TGTGCCAGCAGCCCCATCCCAGGGGCCAATTACAATGAGCAGTTCTTC,CASSPIPGANYNEQFF
TRBJ2-1,TRBV5-1,few,.,TGCGCCAGCAGCTCACTGGGCGATGAGCAGTTCTTC,CASSSLGDEQFF
TRBJ2-2,TRBV7-3,few,.,TGTGCCAGCAGCCCTAGGACTACGAGCACCGGGGAGCTGTTTTTT,CASSPRTTSTGELFF
TRBJ2-2,TRBV3-1,few,.,TGTGCCAGCAGCCAAGACTGGGGGGAGCTGTTTTTT,CASSQDWGELFF
TRBJ2-1,TRBV28,few,.,TGTGCCAGCAGTTTCGCGGACTCATACAATGAGCAGTTCTTC,CASSFADSYNEQFF
TRBJ2-7,TRBV20-1,.,TRBD1,TGCAGTGCTAGGCCCTGGACAGGGGGAAGGGCCGAGCAGTACTTC,CSARPWTGGRAEQYF
TRBJ1-3,TRBV7-8,few,.,TGTGCCAGCAGCTTAGTGATGCAGGCTCCAGGACGAAACACCATATATTTT,CASSLVMQAPGRNTIYF
TRBJ2-2,TRBV5-1,.,TRBD1,TGCGCCAGCCGGGACAGGGTCGCCACCGGGGAGCTGTTTTTT,CASRDRVATGELFF